Below, 10 T cell receptor beta chains from the same sample are listed, as sequenced in a study of cytomegalovirus exposure and HLA in healthy donors. The repertoire was sequenced with immunoSEQ multiplex PCR; TCRdb's copy has only in-frame clones and lacks some. Of more than 95,000 clones in the sample, 94% were seen once. Specimen: PBMCs. Receptors originate from a woman younger than 30 in good health and CMV-seronegative.

The rearrangement links TRBV5-1 to TRBJ2-1; 9 nucleotides align to TRBD2. V lost 1 base, J lost 2 bases, and 4 bases stayed unmatched. Germline assignment: CDR1 SGHRS and CDR2 YFSETQ. CDR3 length: 16 residues. The DNA for the CDR3 is TGCGCCAGCAGCTTGAAAGCGGGAGGAACCTACAATGAGCAGTTCTTC. Protein product: CASSLKAGGTYNEQFF.

The chain has TRBV15 and TRBJ2-7; TRBD2 matches 14 bases. V lost 5 bases to trimming and J lost 5 bases; unmatched junction nucleotides: 8. Germline V CDR1 and CDR2: LNHNV, YYDKDF (reference sequence). The CDR3 extends over 16 amino acids. The CDR3 loop is CATSGGLAGAFNEQYF. For the CDR3, the DNA is TGTGCCACCAGCGGGGGACTAGCGGGGGCTTTCAACGAGCAGTACTTC.

The chain recombines TRBV2 with TRBJ2-1; 11 bases agree with TRBD2. Germline CDR1 reads SNHLY; CDR2 reads FYNNEI. V gave up 6 bases and J gave up 0 bases; unmatched junction bases: 4. The CDR3 is 16 amino acids. Here the CDR3 reads CASRASGRSSYNEQFF. In nucleotides, the CDR3 is TGTGCCAGCAGGGCTAGCGGGAGGAGCTCCTACAATGAGCAGTTCTTC.

The chain couples TRBV11-2 to TRBJ1-2, with 9 bases matching TRBD1. The CDR3 runs to 18 residues. Germline V gene sequence: CDR1 SGHAT, CDR2 FQNNGV. Unmatched junction bases numbered 16, after V lost 3 bases and J lost 5 bases. The CDR3 bases are TGTGCCAGCAGCTTTTGGTCTGTTTCGAAACAGGGGGCGTATGGCTACACCTTC. As protein: CASSFWSVSKQGAYGYTF.

Comments on this clone: Other nucleotide sequences from this sample produce the same CDR3. The J gene is TRBJ2-7, the V gene TRBV11-2; D is unresolved. The germline gives CDR1 SGHAT, CDR2 FQNNGV. The CDR3 has 12 amino acids. Trimming stripped 1 base from V and 3 bases from J, with 4 bases between. CDR3 DNA: TGTGCCAGCAGCTTAGGGAGCTACGAGCAGTACTTC. Protein: CASSLGSYEQYF.

This chain connects TRBV10-3 to TRBJ2-1; perhaps TRBD2 as D (6 bases). The CDR3 is 14 amino acids. Between the trimmed V and J ends, which lost 6 bases and 14 bases, there was a span of 23 bases. The germline gives CDR1 ENHRY, CDR2 SYGVKD. The CDR3 reads CAISTGTPSGTEFF. The CDR3 bases are TGTGCCATCAGCACCGGGACTCCCTCTGGAACTGAGTTCTTC.

The V gene is TRBV6-1, the J gene TRBJ1-1; the D gene is possibly TRBD1 (5 bases). V lost 3 bases and J lost 2, with 16 bases in between. This CDR3 comprises 16 residues. In germline, CDR1 is MNHNS, CDR2 SASEGT. The CDR3 spells CASSDSIWGDNTEAFF. Written as DNA, the CDR3 is TGTGCCAGCAGTGATTCAATCTGGGGCGACAACACTGAAGCTTTCTTT.

This sequence joins TRBV5-5 and TRBJ2-7, with 8 positions matching TRBD2. After removal of 1 base from V and 2 bases from J, the junction contained 2 bases not matched to a gene. Germline values: CDR1 SGHKS, CDR2 YYEKEE (reference sequence). The CDR3 is 14 residues long. Here the CDR3 reads CASSLPGGAYEQYF. Written as DNA, the CDR3 is TGTGCCAGCAGCTTGCCGGGGGGGGCCTACGAGCAGTACTTC.

In nucleotides, the CDR3 is TGTGCCATCAGTGAAAGTGCTAGCGGGAACGAGCAGTACTTC. Protein product: CAISESASGNEQYF. This sequence joins TRBV10-3 and TRBJ2-7, with 9 bases aligning to TRBD2. This CDR3 region has 14 residues. The germline V gene has CDR1 ENHRY and CDR2 SYGVKD. Unmatched junction bases numbered 5, after V lost 3 bases and J lost 5 bases.

In this sample, this clone turned up a few times. V and J are TRBV28 and TRBJ2-6; 7 bases line up with TRBD2. V dropped 4 bases and J dropped 0; count of bases not matched to a gene: 6. Germline V gene data show CDR1 as MDHEN and CDR2 as SYDVKM. The length of the CDR3 is 17 residues. The CDR3 coding sequence is TGTGCCAGCAGTTGGGGGGGGTCCTCCTCTGGGGCCAACGTCCTGACTTTC. Translation: CASSWGGSSSGANVLTF.